The source of this TCR beta chain is a study of cytomegalovirus exposure and HLA in healthy donors. Method: immunoSEQ multiplex PCR; TCRdb's copy keeps in-frame clones and lacks some. The table lists 150,000 or so clones, 84% of them singletons. V was pared by 4 bases and J by 2 bases, with 7 bases of the junction left unmatched. This CDR3 comprises 15 residues. Germline-derived CDR1 and CDR2 are SGHRS and YFSETQ. This TCR derives from a man aged 25 to 40 in good health and CMV-seropositive. V usage is TRBV5-1 and J usage is TRBJ2-3; 7 bases are shared with TRBD1. Source material: PBMCs. The CDR3 region has the DNA TGCGCCAGCAGCGCCGGGACAGTACCCACAGATACGCAGTATTTT. This gives the protein CASSAGTVPTDTQYF.